Below, one T cell receptor beta chain is given with its context. The table came from immunoSEQ multiplex PCR; TCRdb's copy has only in-frame clones and leaves some out. This table has about 70,000 clones, roughly 80% appearing once. The sample belongs to a study of blood T cell repertoires in COVID-19. V lost 2 bases and J lost 6; bases outside the gene matches: 9. This CDR3 has 15 amino acids. CDR1 SGHRS and CDR2 YFSETQ come from the germline V gene. The V call is TRBV5-1, the J call TRBJ2-7, with 9 bases identical to TRBD1. Sequencing was carried out using peripheral blood. This receptor was taken from a human donor in a cohort sampled during active COVID-19. The CDR3 loop is CASSFLPDRGAEQYF. CDR3 DNA: TGCGCCAGCAGCTTTCTCCCGGACAGGGGTGCCGAGCAGTACTTC. Full variable domain (outside the CDR3, taken from reference TRBV5-1 and TRBJ2-7): KAGVTQTPRYLIKTRGQQVTLSCSPISGHRSVSWYQQTPGQGLQFLFEYFSETQRNKGNFPGRFSGRQFSNSRSEMNVSTLELGDSALYLCASSFLPDRGAEQYFGPGTRLTVT.